This T cell receptor beta chain was found in a study of CD8 T cells in Susac syndrome. Germline V lookup: CDR1 LGHDT, CDR2 YNNKEL (reference sequence). This CDR3 spans 17 amino acids. Trimming removed 3 bases from V and 0 bases from J, with 16 bases in between. Random hexamers served to reverse transcribe about 0.5 to 1 ug RNA. Across 54 Vbeta and 13 Jbeta, TCR beta CDR3 was amplified with immunoSEQ multiplex PCR. TCRdb itself ran the immunoSEQ multiplex PCR reads through MiXCR, one entry per CDR3 protein. This sample has 90,000 to 110,000 distinct CDR3 sequences; less than 97% occur once, and the top ten carry 0.075% to 0.1%.

Material: CD4+ T cells from PBMCs. The chain is built from TRBV3-1 and TRBJ2-3; no definite D call. This clonotype originated in a human donor in good health. The CDR3 DNA follows: TGTGCCAGCAGCCAGGGTGGTCGGGCCCGAAGCACAGATACGCAGTATTTT. This gives the protein CASSQGGRARSTDTQYF.